This TCR beta chain was identified in a study of a mutant IDH1 vaccine in newly diagnosed glioma. Study background: Vaccine administration was initiated 4-6 weeks following radiotherapy alone, or with temozolomide cycles. Treated patients had a mean age of approximately 40 years and a roughly 62% male, around 38% female split. Earlier care involved radiotherapy, temozolomide, or both, and the majority received both.

In regard to this clone: Its antigen is unidentified.

Only in-frame clones appear in the TCRdb table, and some are missing; sequencing was by immunoSEQ multiplex PCR. Of 50,000 to 70,000 clones in the sample, over 70% were seen once. As to time point: week 23, last vaccination. In every dose of vaccine, 300 ug of mutant IDH1 20-mer peptide was given alongside topical imiquimod. V shed 2 bases and J shed 6 bases, with 17 bases lying between them. This CDR3 is built from 15 residues. Looked up from germline, CDR1 is MNHEY and CDR2 is SVGAGI. V gene TRBV6-5 combines with J gene TRBJ2-7; TRBD1 is a possible D gene (6 bases). The sample was PBMCs, taken from a glioma patient whose treatment included an IDH1 peptide vaccine. This clonotype was obtained from a man in his late teens or twenties with glioma. The CDR3 DNA follows: TGTGCCAGCAGTTACCAGGGGACGCTCTACGCCGAGCAGTACTTC. It yields the protein CASSYQGTLYAEQYF.